The next 20 T cell receptor beta chains were all read from a single sample in a study of shared clonotypes between healthy human individuals. Here immunoSEQ multiplex PCR was the method, and the copy in TCRdb shows in-frame clones only, minus some. This table holds roughly 2.6 million clones, more than 90% found once. Material for sequencing was naive CD4+ T cells sorted from blood. Regarding subset: CD45RA+ positively selected. The receptors were sampled from a young man in good health.

The J gene is TRBJ1-5, the V gene TRBV5-8; D uncertain. There are 16 residues in the CDR3. The germline gives CDR1 SGHTS, CDR2 YDEGEE. The V gene lost 2 bases and the J gene lost 1 base, with 13 bases spanning the gap. The CDR3 protein is CASSLMASVSNQPQHF. CDR3 nucleotide sequence: TGTGCCAGCAGCTTAATGGCATCAGTCAGCAATCAGCCCCAGCATTTT.

Only one count was recorded for this clone. The V and J genes are TRBV12-2 and TRBJ2-7; the table assigns TRBD2, which was not confirmed against the DNA. TRBV12-2 corresponds to a pseudogene. The CDR3 is 16 residues long. CDR3 loop: CASRLGWTSGSYEQYF. The DNA of the CDR3 is TGTGCAAGTCGCTTAGGATGGACTAGCGGCAGCTACGAGCAGTACTTC.

This chain's CDR3 is CASSPGSSGPSGEQYF. The CDR3 nucleotides read TGCGCCAGCAGCCCAGGATCCTCAGGGCCGTCAGGCGAGCAGTACTTC. This chain joins TRBV5-1 and TRBJ2-7; perhaps TRBD1 as D (5 bases). The V gene lost 4 bases and the J gene lost 6 bases, with 23 bases spanning the gap. This CDR3 has 16 amino acids. The germline CDR1 and CDR2 sequences are SGHRS and YFSETQ.

V gene TRBV19 combines with J gene TRBJ2-3; TRBD2 matches 9 bases. CDR3 length: 19 residues. CDR1 is LNHDA, CDR2 SQIVND, per germline (reference sequence). The junction had 17 bases not matched to a gene; V was cut back by 5 bases and J by 2 bases. CDR3 bases: TGTGCCAGTAGTCCTTCGAGTAGCGGGGGAAGGCGTGACACAGATACGCAGTATTTT. This translates into CASSPSSSGGRRDTDTQYF. Full variable domain (missing parts from reference TRBV19 and TRBJ2-3): DGGITQSPKYLFRKEGQNVTLSCEQNLNHDAMYWYRQDPGQGLRLIYYSQIVNDFQKGDIAEGYSVSREKKESFPLTVTSAQKNPTAFYLCASSPSSSGGRRDTDTQYFGPGTRLTVL.

This chain links TRBV5-1 with TRBJ2-5; 9 bases are shared with TRBD2. V was pared by 1 base and J by 5 bases, with 6 bases of the junction left unmatched. Germline assignment: CDR1 SGHRS and CDR2 YFSETQ. The CDR3 totals 15 residues. The chain's CDR3 is CASSLRAGGSETQYF. DNA for the CDR3: TGCGCCAGCAGCTTGCGGGCGGGAGGGAGCGAGACCCAGTACTTC. The full variable domain, its missing parts supplied by reference TRBV5-1 and TRBJ2-5, is KAGVTQTPRYLIKTRGQQVTLSCSPISGHRSVSWYQQTPGQGLQFLFEYFSETQRNKGNFPGRFSGRQFSNSRSEMNVSTLELGDSALYLCASSLRAGGSETQYFGPGTRLLVL.

The J gene is TRBJ2-1, the V gene TRBV6-5; 14 bases align to TRBD2. From germline, CDR1 is MNHEY and CDR2 SVGAGI. Unmatched junction bases numbered 6, after V lost 4 bases and J lost 7 bases. This CDR3 is built from 16 residues. The CDR3 nucleotides read TGTGCCAGCAGTTCCCGACTAGCGGGGGGGCCGAATGAGCAGTTCTTC. Its translation is CASSSRLAGGPNEQFF.

The chain recombines TRBV28 with TRBJ2-5; D is perhaps TRBD1 (6 bases). The J call is doubtful: the DNA matches TRBJ2-7 better. This CDR3 is 15 amino acids long. Germline V CDR1 and CDR2: MDHEN, SYDVKM. The CDR3 here is CASTVQGRGAYEQYF. DNA for the CDR3: TGTGCCAGCACTGTACAGGGACGGGGTGCCTACGAGCAGTACTTC.

The chain uses TRBV4-3 and TRBJ2-7; 10 positions agree with TRBD2. The germline gives CDR1 LGHNA, CDR2 YSLEER. This CDR3 spans 17 amino acids. V gave up 0 bases and J gave up 10 bases; unmatched junction bases: 15. The CDR3 coding sequence is TGCGCCAGCAGCCAAGATCCGGAGGCTAGCGGGGGTACCGAACAGTACTTC. This codes for CASSQDPEASGGTEQYF.

The chain combines TRBV6-1 with TRBJ1-5, with TRBD1 matching over 7 bases. CDR3 length: 15 residues. Germline V CDR1 and CDR2: MNHNS, SASEGT. The V gene end was trimmed by 7 bases and the J gene end by 7 bases; junction bases not matched to a gene: 13. The CDR3 sequence: CASTRVGTERQPQHF. The CDR3, as DNA: TGTGCCAGCACCCGAGTTGGGACAGAGCGCCAGCCCCAGCATTTT.

This clone appeared a single time. The V and J genes are TRBV5-1 and TRBJ2-1; a weak D match, TRBD1 (6 bases). Germline V gene sequence: CDR1 SGHRS, CDR2 YFSETQ. V lost 2 bases to trimming and J lost 11 bases, with 14 bases between them. The CDR3 sequence is 13 residues long. The CDR3 is CASSFQIGDKQFF. DNA of the CDR3: TGCGCCAGCAGCTTCCAGATTGGGGACAAGCAGTTCTTC.

The CDR3, as DNA: TGTGCCTCGGGGGCAGGGACTGGAAACACCATATATTTT. Protein product: CASGAGTGNTIYF. The V gene is TRBV25-1, the J gene TRBJ1-3; tentatively, D is TRBD1 (6 bases). The germline V gene encodes CDR1 MGHDK and CDR2 SYGVNS. Trimming took 11 bases from V and 2 from J, leaving 13 bases between them. This CDR3 region has 13 residues.

V usage is TRBV5-1 and J usage is TRBJ2-3; no firm D call. The V end was cut by 0 bases, the J end by 4 bases, with 12 bases between. Germline values: CDR1 SGHRS, CDR2 YFSETQ. CDR3 length equals 15 residues. CDR3 in DNA: TGCGCCAGCAGCTTGGTATCATTCGAGGCAGATACGCAGTATTTT. Translating it yields CASSLVSFEADTQYF. Combining the CDR3 with reference TRBV5-1 and TRBJ2-3 gives the whole variable domain KAGVTQTPRYLIKTRGQQVTLSCSPISGHRSVSWYQQTPGQGLQFLFEYFSETQRNKGNFPGRFSGRQFSNSRSEMNVSTLELGDSALYLCASSLVSFEADTQYFGPGTRLTVL.

Only one count was recorded for this clone. CDR3 bases: TGTGCCAGCAAAAAGGGCGGGAACACTGAAGCTTTCTTT. Translated, it gives CASKKGGNTEAFF. The chain is built from TRBV28 and TRBJ1-1; D is ambiguous. The CDR3 sequence is 13 residues long. Trimming cost V 7 bases and J 1 base, with 10 bases left between them. Germline V gene lookup returns CDR1 MDHEN and CDR2 SYDVKM.

The V gene is TRBV6-5, the J gene TRBJ1-5; 7 bases match TRBD1. V shed 5 bases, J shed 0 bases, and the junction held 4 bases outside the gene matches. Germline V gene lookup returns CDR1 MNHEY and CDR2 SVGAGI. CDR3 length: 15 amino acids. CDR3 sequence reads: CASSSGQVSNQPQHF. The CDR3 DNA reads as TGTGCCAGCAGTAGCGGACAGGTTAGCAATCAGCCCCAGCATTTT.

The chain joins TRBV7-9 to TRBJ2-3; D possibly corresponds to TRBD2 (5 bases). The CDR3 has 16 residues. Trimming pared 3 bases from V and 3 bases from J, leaving 16 bases between. CDR1 SEHNR and CDR2 FQNEAQ come from the germline V gene (reference sequence). CDR3 loop: CASSLVRTSWTDTQYF. CDR3 DNA sequence: TGTGCCAGCAGCTTGGTCAGGACTTCGTGGACAGATACGCAGTATTTT.

This sequence joins TRBV28 and TRBJ1-5, with 7 positions matching TRBD1. Per germline, CDR1 MDHEN and CDR2 SYDVKM. After removal of 8 bases from V and 3 bases from J, the junction contained 4 bases not matched to a gene. This CDR3 is built from 13 residues. The CDR3 sequence is CASQGVFNQPQHF. As DNA, the CDR3 is TGTGCCAGCCAGGGGGTTTTCAATCAGCCCCAGCATTTT.

The rearrangement links TRBV28 to TRBJ2-3; a weak D match, TRBD2 (5 bases). This CDR3 contains 15 residues. With 7 bases removed from V and 2 bases from J, the gap between germline ends came to 16 bases. Germline loops: CDR1 MDHEN, CDR2 SYDVKM. The CDR3 DNA sequence: TGTGCCAGCAAAACTCGGGGATCCTTCACAGATACGCAGTATTTT. This codes for CASKTRGSFTDTQYF.

V and J are TRBV19 and TRBJ2-7; D possibly uses TRBD1 or TRBD2 (6 bases each). CDR1 LNHDA and CDR2 SQIVND come from the germline V gene (reference sequence). CDR3 length: 14 amino acids. Deletions cut 4 bases from V and 4 bases from J, with 14 bases between. This CDR3 is CASSTGLTGYEQYF. Here the CDR3 DNA reads TGTGCCAGTAGTACGGGACTTACAGGGTACGAGCAGTACTTC.

This chain joins TRBV12-5 and TRBJ2-3, with a weak D call TRBD2 (5 bases). The CDR3 spans 23 residues. Germline V gives CDR1 LGHNT, CDR2 FRNRAP. V lost 2 bases to trimming and J lost 0 bases, with 33 bases between them. CDR3 residues: CASGLTYSTGGSLGGLSTDTQYF. Here the CDR3 DNA reads TGTGCTAGTGGTTTGACTTACAGTACGGGTGGGAGCCTAGGAGGTCTGAGCACAGATACGCAGTATTTT.

The CDR3 DNA sequence: TGTGCCAGCTCCTCACTAGCGGGAGGGGCCCCCTACAATGAGCAGTTCTTC. It specifies CASSSLAGGAPYNEQFF. V usage is TRBV18 and J usage is TRBJ2-1; 13 bases match TRBD2. J lost 2 bases, V lost 6 bases, and 7 bases had no gene match. This CDR3 region has 17 residues. Looked up from germline, CDR1 is KGHSH and CDR2 is LQKENI.